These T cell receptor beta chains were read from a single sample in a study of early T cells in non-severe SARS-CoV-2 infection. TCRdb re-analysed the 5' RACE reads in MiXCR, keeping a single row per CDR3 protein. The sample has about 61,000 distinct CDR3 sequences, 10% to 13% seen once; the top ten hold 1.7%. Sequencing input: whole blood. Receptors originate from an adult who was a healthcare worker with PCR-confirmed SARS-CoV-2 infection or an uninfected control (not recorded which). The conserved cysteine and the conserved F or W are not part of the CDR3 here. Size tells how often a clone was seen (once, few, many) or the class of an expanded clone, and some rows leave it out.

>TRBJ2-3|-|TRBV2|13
ASRRGGAITDTQY
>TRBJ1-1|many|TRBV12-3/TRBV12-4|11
ASTTGQGISAF
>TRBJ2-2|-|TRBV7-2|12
ASSLTGDTGELF
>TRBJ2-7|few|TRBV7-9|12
ASSPPGQNYEQY
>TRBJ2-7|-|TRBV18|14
ASSPLGGGEPYEQY
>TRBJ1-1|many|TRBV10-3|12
AIRSEARDTEAF
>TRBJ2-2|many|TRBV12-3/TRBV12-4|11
ASSSTGPGELF
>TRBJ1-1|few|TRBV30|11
AWSRQTNTEAF
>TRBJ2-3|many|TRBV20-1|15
SARIPGQGGSTDTQY
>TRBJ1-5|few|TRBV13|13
ASSSSTDSNQPQH
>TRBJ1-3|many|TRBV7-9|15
ASSPYGTGRAGNTIY
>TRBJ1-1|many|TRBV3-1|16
ASSQDGDLPGVNTEAF
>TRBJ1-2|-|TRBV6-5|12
ASSYRQGLGGYT
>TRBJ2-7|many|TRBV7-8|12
ASSSTKKFYEQY
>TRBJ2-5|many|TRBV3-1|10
ASSESGGAQY
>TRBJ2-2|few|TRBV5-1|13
ASRIEPRWIGELF